The rows below give T cell receptor beta chains drawn from one sample of a study of early T cells in non-severe SARS-CoV-2 infection. TCRdb re-derived calls from the 5' RACE reads in MiXCR, one entry per CDR3 protein. The top ten clones hold under 15% of a sample with approximately 50,000 distinct CDR3 sequences, approximately 8.5% of them seen once. The sequencing sample was made of whole blood. These receptors were obtained from an adult who was a healthcare worker with PCR-confirmed SARS-CoV-2 infection or an uninfected control (not recorded which). Both conserved end residues are part of each CDR3. A D gene is named only where the DNA matches it firmly. Size values are once, few and many counts, or a class for expanded clones, and some rows have none.

TRBJ2-1	many	TRBV11-2	TRBD2	TGTGCCAGCAGCCCGCGGACTAGCGGGAGGAGCTCCTACAATGAGCAGTTCTTC	CASSPRTSGRSSYNEQFF
TRBJ2-7	-	TRBV7-6	TRBD2	TGTGCCAGCAGCAAGGAGGCTAGCGGCTACGAGCAGTACTTC	CASSKEASGYEQYF
TRBJ2-1	many	TRBV7-3	TRBD2	TGTGCCAGCATCCGCTTGACTAGCGGGGCTTACAATGAGCAGTTCTTC	CASIRLTSGAYNEQFF
TRBJ2-5	-	TRBV11-1	TRBD2	TGTGCCAGCAGCTTGGGTAGCGGGAGGATCCAAGAGACCCAGTACTTC	CASSLGSGRIQETQYF
TRBJ2-7	many	TRBV9	-	TGTGCCAGCAGCCCACGGACAGACCACGAGCAGTACTTC	CASSPRTDHEQYF
TRBJ2-7	-	TRBV29-1	-	TGCAGCATATTACACGGGGGTCGGGAGCAGTACTTC	CSILHGGREQYF
TRBJ1-5	many	TRBV7-2	-	TGTGCCAGCAGCCCTCACGGGAGCAGTAATCAGCCCCAGCATTTT	CASSPHGSSNQPQHF
TRBJ2-1	-	TRBV5-1	-	TGCGCCAGCAGTACACAGGGCTACAATGAGCAGTTCTTC	CASSTQGYNEQFF
TRBJ1-3	-	TRBV12-3/TRBV12-4	TRBD1	TGTGCCAGCAGTTCGACAGGGAACACCATATATTTT	CASSSTGNTIYF
TRBJ2-7	many	TRBV29-1	TRBD2	TGCAGCGTTGAAACCCCGACTAGCGCAACCTACGAGCAGTACTTC	CSVETPTSATYEQYF
TRBJ1-2	medium-sized	TRBV18	TRBD1	TGTGCCAGCTCACCACCGGGACAGAGCTATGGCTACACCTTC	CASSPPGQSYGYTF
TRBJ1-2	many	TRBV4-3	-	TGCGCCAGCAGCCAAGAACCCCAGAATAACTATGGCTACACCTTC	CASSQEPQNNYGYTF
TRBJ2-4	few	TRBV10-3	-	TGTGCTACCTCAACAGGGGCCAAAAACATTCAGTACTTC	CATSTGAKNIQYF
TRBJ2-2	-	TRBV2	-	TGTGCCAGCAGGCAGGTTGGGGACACCGGGGAGCTGTTTTTT	CASRQVGDTGELFF
TRBJ2-1	many	TRBV6-2/TRBV6-3	TRBD2	TGTGCCAGCGGTAAGGGCGGGAGCCACTACAATGAGCAGTTCTTC	CASGKGGSHYNEQFF
TRBJ2-7	many	TRBV12-3/TRBV12-4	TRBD1	TGTGCCAGCAGGACGTCCGGGACAGGGATCCACGAGCAGTACTTC	CASRTSGTGIHEQYF
TRBJ2-1	many	TRBV7-8	-	TGTGCCAGCAGGCCCAGCGGGCCGGGCGGCGAGCAGTTCTTC	CASRPSGPGGEQFF
TRBJ2-7	many	TRBV20-1	-	TGCAGTGCTAGAGTAACAAAGAACTTCTACGAGCAGTACTTC	CSARVTKNFYEQYF
TRBJ2-7	few	TRBV28	-	TGTGCCAGCCTCGGGACATTCTCCTACGAGCAGTACTTC	CASLGTFSYEQYF
TRBJ2-7	many	TRBV2	-	TGTGCCAGCAGGACAGGCTCATCCTACGAGCAGTACTTC	CASRTGSSYEQYF
TRBJ2-3	few	TRBV20-1	-	TGCAGTGCTAGAGATGCAGGGACATTCACAGATACGCAGTATTTT	CSARDAGTFTDTQYF
TRBJ2-3	many	TRBV7-9	TRBD1	TGTGCCAGCAGCTTATCACAGGGGGCAGATACGCAGTATTTT	CASSLSQGADTQYF
TRBJ2-4	-	TRBV5-1	-	TGCGCCAGCAGCTTGGGCGTACAGCAAGAAAACATTCAGTACTTC	CASSLGVQQENIQYF
TRBJ2-3	few	TRBV4-3	-	TGCGCCAGCAGCCAAGATAGGGGGACCTCGGGGAATACGCAGTATTTT	CASSQDRGTSGNTQYF
TRBJ2-7	many	TRBV7-9	TRBD1	TGTGCCAGCAGCCCCCGGGACAGGGGAGGCGAGCAGTACTTC	CASSPRDRGGEQYF
TRBJ2-3	-	TRBV6-5	-	TGTGCCAGCAGGAAATCCAGGGCAGATACGCAGTATTTT	CASRKSRADTQYF
TRBJ1-2	many	TRBV19	TRBD1	TGTGCCAGTAGTATAGTCGTGACAGGGGCCCTTGGCTACACCTTC	CASSIVVTGALGYTF
TRBJ1-1	many	TRBV29-1	-	TGCAGCGTTGTTGTCCAGAACACTGAAGCTTTCTTT	CSVVVQNTEAFF
TRBJ2-1	many	TRBV7-9	-	TGTGCCAGCAGCTTCGACTCCATAGTGGCTGAGCAGTTCTTC	CASSFDSIVAEQFF